This record concerns one T cell receptor beta chain sequence. Repertoires were generated with immunoSEQ multiplex PCR, while TCRdb's copy carries only in-frame clones and drops some. Of a few million clones listed, 85% to 95% are singletons. The data belong to a study of shared clonotypes between healthy human individuals. Per the germline V gene, CDR1 is MDHEN and CDR2 is SYDVKM. The CDR3 is made up of 15 amino acids. The sequencing input was naive CD4+ T cells sorted from blood. Sample subset: CD45RA+ positively selected. The chain links TRBV28 to TRBJ2-5; 12 bases match TRBD2. The end of the DNA fits TRBJ2-7 better, so the J call may be wrong. The receptor's source is a man younger than 35 in good health. The CDR3 DNA reads TGTGCCAGCAGCTCGGCTAGCGGGGGGGCCTACGAGCAGTACTTC. Its translation is CASSSASGGAYEQYF.